A single sample gave rise to the 23 T cell receptor beta chains below, sequenced in a study of T cell responses to AZD1222 COVID-19 vaccine. The data were produced by immunoSEQ multiplex PCR, yet TCRdb's version contains in-frame clones alone and is incomplete. The sample gives 95,000 to 150,000 clones, about 91% of which show up once; over 1.5% is in the top ten. Sequenced here: peripheral blood, sampled on day 0 of AZD1222 vaccination. These receptor sequences come from an adult in good health.

This clone was seen just once. V gene TRBV15 combines with J gene TRBJ1-1; no reliable D call. Germline V gene sequence: CDR1 LNHNV, CDR2 YYDKDF (reference sequence). V lost 8 bases and J lost 1, with 11 bases in between. The CDR3 runs 13 residues. CDR3 residues: CATGTHSNTEAFF. The DNA of the CDR3 is TGTGCCACCGGCACCCACTCGAACACTGAAGCTTTCTTT.

The CDR3 DNA is TGTGCCAGCAGTTTGGTCCCCAATTCACCCCTCCACTTT. Translated: CASSLVPNSPLHF. The chain joins TRBV12-3 or TRBV12-4 to TRBJ1-6; D is uncertain. V lost 3 bases and J 7 bases, leaving 7 bases between the germline ends. The CDR3 is made up of 13 amino acids.

The chain has TRBV29-1 and TRBJ1-4, with 11 bases fitting TRBD1. With 4 bases clipped from V and 7 bases from J, the junction kept 2 bases outside the gene matches. Per the germline V gene, CDR1 is SQVTM and CDR2 is ANQGSEA. This CDR3 is built from 13 residues. In DNA form, the CDR3 reads TGCAGCGTTGGGACAGGGGGCGGTGAAAAACTGTTTTTT. Translation gives CSVGTGGGEKLFF.

The genes are TRBV2 and TRBJ1-2; D is undetermined. The CDR3 totals 14 residues. The V and J ends lost 2 bases and 2 bases respectively, with 9 bases between them. Germline values: CDR1 SNHLY, CDR2 FYNNEI. DNA for the CDR3: TGTGCCAGCAGTGAACGGGAACAGAACTATGGCTACACCTTC. This sequence encodes CASSEREQNYGYTF.

The chain couples TRBV11-2 to TRBJ1-2; no firm D call. V lost 4 bases and J lost 3, with 12 bases in between. Germline assignment: CDR1 SGHAT and CDR2 FQNNGV. The CDR3 has 14 residues. CDR3 residues: CASSSTPGDYGYTF. In DNA form, the CDR3 reads TGTGCCAGCAGCTCGACCCCGGGTGACTATGGCTACACCTTC.

The chain combines TRBV3-1 (or the pseudogene TRBV3-2) with TRBJ2-3; 9 nucleotides match TRBD2. V lost 4 bases, J lost 6 bases, and 17 bases stayed unmatched. The CDR3 consists of 18 residues. Germline V lookup: CDR1 LGHDT, CDR2 YNNKEL (reference sequence). The CDR3 loop is CASSLLPFSGGVVDTQYF. CDR3 DNA: TGTGCCAGCAGCCTCTTACCGTTTAGCGGGGGAGTGGTGGATACGCAGTATTTT.

The chain combines TRBV2 with TRBJ1-4, with a tentative D call TRBD1 (5 bases). The V gene lost 5 bases and the J gene lost 7 bases, with 11 bases spanning the gap. Germline CDR1 is SNHLY and CDR2 is FYNNEI. The CDR3 is 13 amino acids. CDR3 sequence: CASSQQGLEKLFF. For the CDR3, the DNA is TGTGCCAGCAGTCAGCAGGGACTTGAAAAACTGTTTTTT.

The chain couples TRBV2 to TRBJ1-1, with 7 bases identical to TRBD1. CDR1 and CDR2 (germline): SNHLY, FYNNEI. The CDR3 is made up of 18 amino acids. J was trimmed by 2 bases and V by 2 bases; bases with no gene match: 14. In DNA, the CDR3 is TGTGCCAGCAGTGAACCTTCTATAATCGACAGGGCAAACACTGAAGCTTTCTTT. Its translation is CASSEPSIIDRANTEAFF.

The genes are TRBV7-8 and TRBJ2-1; TRBD2 agrees at 10 bases. The CDR3 runs to 15 residues. V trimming: 3 bases; J trimming: 7 bases; junction bases outside the gene matches: 6. CDR1 is SGHVS and CDR2 is FQNEAQ in the germline V gene. CDR3 sequence (DNA): TGTGCCAGCAGCTTGCCAGCGGGGGGGCTAAATGAGCAGTTCTTC. Encoded protein: CASSLPAGGLNEQFF. Supplemented by reference TRBV7-8 and TRBJ2-1, the full variable domain reads GAGVSQSPRYKVAKRGQDVALRCDPISGHVSLFWYQQALGQGPEFLTYFQNEAQLDKSGLPSDRFFAERPEGSVSTLKIQRTQQEDSAVYLCASSLPAGGLNEQFFGPGTRLTVL.

J is TRBJ1-4 and V is TRBV30; 9 bases match TRBD1. CDR1 is GTSNPN and CDR2 is SVGIG in the germline V gene (reference sequence). The CDR3 has 12 amino acids. The J segment lost 8 bases and the V segment lost 7 bases, leaving 5 bases of the junction unmatched. The CDR3 reads CAFDRGGEKLFF. DNA for the CDR3: TGTGCCTTTGACAGGGGGGGCGAAAAACTGTTTTTT.

The V call is TRBV6-2 or TRBV6-3, the J call TRBJ1-2; D is unresolved. The CDR3 covers 13 residues. The germline CDR1 and CDR2 sequences are MNHEY and SVGEGT. The V end was cut by 2 bases, the J end by 7 bases, with 11 bases between. The CDR3 spells CASSYVLESGYTF. CDR3 nucleotide sequence: TGTGCCAGCAGTTACGTACTCGAGAGTGGCTACACCTTC.

V gene TRBV2 combines with J gene TRBJ1-6; 8 bases are a match to TRBD1. The CDR3 has 15 amino acids. Germline trimming cut 9 bases from V and 0 bases from J; bases unmatched to any gene: 4. CDR1 SNHLY and CDR2 FYNNEI come from the germline V gene. The CDR3 spells CARRTGSSYNSPLHF. The CDR3 DNA reads TGTGCCAGAAGGACAGGGAGCTCCTATAATTCACCCCTCCACTTT.

The chain is built from TRBV5-6 and TRBJ1-2, with 7 bases lining up with TRBD1. The junction had 11 bases not matched to a gene; V was cut back by 4 bases and J by 8 bases. This CDR3 is 14 amino acids long. From germline, CDR1 is SGHDT and CDR2 YYEEEE. CDR3 nucleotides: TGTGCCAGCAGCGAGCTGACAGGGAGTGGGGGCTACACCTTC. It specifies CASSELTGSGGYTF.

CDR3 region: CASSVRDRDENTEAFF. CDR3 sequence (DNA): TGTGCCAGCAGCGTCCGGGACAGGGACGAAAACACTGAAGCTTTCTTT. The chain is built from TRBV21-1 and TRBJ1-1; TRBD1, the table's D call, was not compared with the DNA. TRBV21-1 is listed as a pseudogene. The CDR3 is made up of 16 amino acids.

This clone was seen a handful of times. CDR3 DNA: TGTGCCAGCAGCTTGGCCGCGATGAACACTGAAGCTTTCTTT. This translates into CASSLAAMNTEAFF. V gene TRBV5-5 combines with J gene TRBJ1-1; D unresolved. Looked up from germline, CDR1 is SGHKS and CDR2 is YYEKEE (reference sequence). The V end lost 0 bases, the J end lost 0 bases, and 6 bases lay between the germline ends. CDR3 length equals 14 residues. The full variable domain, completed using reference TRBV5-5 and TRBJ1-1, is DAGVTQSPTHLIKTRGQQVTLRCSPISGHKSVSWYQQVLGQGPQFIFQYYEKEERGRGNFPDRFSARQFPNYSSELNVNALLLGDSALYLCASSLAAMNTEAFFGQGTRLTVV.

This clone was observed a handful of times. V and J are TRBV19 and TRBJ1-1; D might be TRBD1 (5 bases). The CDR3 is made up of 16 amino acids. The V gene's germline CDR1 is LNHDA and CDR2 SQIVND (reference sequence). The V end lost 3 bases, the J end lost 1 base, and 15 bases lay between the germline ends. CDR3: CASSIVRDRKNTEAFF. The CDR3 DNA reads TGTGCCAGTAGTATTGTCCGCGACAGAAAGAACACTGAAGCTTTCTTT.

The genes are TRBV19 and TRBJ1-5; TRBD1 is a possible D gene (6 bases). There are 15 residues in the CDR3. V shed 6 bases and J shed 4 bases, with 16 bases lying between them. Germline V gene lookup returns CDR1 LNHDA and CDR2 SQIVND (reference sequence). CDR3 sequence (DNA): TGTGCCAGTAGCAAGGGGGGGGACTCTAATCAGCCCCAGCATTTT. It yields the protein CASSKGGDSNQPQHF. The full variable domain, with the rest looked up from reference TRBV19 and TRBJ1-5, is DGGITQSPKYLFRKEGQNVTLSCEQNLNHDAMYWYRQDPGQGLRLIYYSQIVNDFQKGDIAEGYSVSREKKESFPLTVTSAQKNPTAFYLCASSKGGDSNQPQHFGDGTRLSIL.

The chain uses TRBV9 and TRBJ2-5, with unresolved D. Per the germline V gene, CDR1 is SGDLS and CDR2 is YYNGEE. V lost 0 bases and J lost 2, with 11 bases in between. This CDR3 is 15 amino acids long. The CDR3 DNA is TGTGCCAGCAGCGTAGTTTCCGGCAGACAAGAGACCCAGTACTTC. This encodes CASSVVSGRQETQYF.

This clone was seen only a few times. This rearrangement joins TRBV11-2 to TRBJ2-7; perhaps D is TRBD1 or TRBD2 (6 bases each). The CDR3 sequence is 15 residues long. Germline CDR1 and CDR2: SGHAT and FQNNGV. V lost 0 bases to trimming and J lost 3 bases, with 12 bases between them. The CDR3 region has the DNA TGTGCCAGCAGCTTAGATCGGGGGCGCATCTACGAGCAGTACTTC. Protein: CASSLDRGRIYEQYF.

This chain connects TRBV14 to TRBJ1-1; D unclear. Between the trimmed V and J ends, which lost 4 bases and 0 bases, there was a span of 6 bases. Germline lookup yields CDR1 SGHDN and CDR2 FVKESK. This CDR3 contains 13 residues. The CDR3 nucleotides read TGTGCCAGCAGCCCTAACTTGAACACTGAAGCTTTCTTT. This encodes CASSPNLNTEAFF.

The chain recombines TRBV18 with TRBJ2-1; unclear D gene. The CDR3 is made up of 15 amino acids. In germline, CDR1 is KGHSH, CDR2 LQKENI. Trimming removed 6 bases at V and 6 bases at J, with 18 bases between. This CDR3 is CASSPEVLGSNEQFF. DNA for the CDR3: TGTGCCAGCTCCCCGGAAGTGCTGGGGTCCAATGAGCAGTTCTTC.

The chain joins TRBV27 to TRBJ1-1; D is uncertain. CDR1 is MNHEY and CDR2 is SMNVEV in the germline V gene (reference sequence). V was trimmed by 5 bases and J by 2 bases, leaving 15 bases between them. There are 15 residues in the CDR3. The CDR3 DNA reads TGTGCCAGCAGTCCTTTACTAACAGAAAACACTGAAGCTTTCTTT. Its protein is CASSPLLTENTEAFF.

The chain couples TRBV4-3 to TRBJ2-1; no firm D call. V was trimmed by 0 bases and J by 4 bases, leaving 13 bases between them. CDR3 length: 16 residues. The germline CDR1 and CDR2 sequences are LGHNA and YSLEER. The CDR3, as DNA: TGCGCCAGCAGCCAAGATAGAACCATTGGTTACAATGAGCAGTTCTTC. Residues: CASSQDRTIGYNEQFF.